Listed below are T cell receptor beta chains from one sample, sequenced in a study of immune cell composition in non-small cell lung cancer. The data were produced by immunoSEQ multiplex PCR, yet TCRdb's version contains in-frame clones alone and is incomplete. The table records roughly 15,000 clones, over 65% of them present only once. Sequences were obtained from lung tumor tissue. Receptors were obtained from a human donor with non-small cell lung cancer. Each CDR3 is given with its conserved first and last residue. Each record gives: V gene, clone size, CDR3 length, J gene, D gene, CDR3 protein, CDR3 DNA. A D gene is named only where the DNA matches it firmly. The size of a clone is reported for some rows only, either as once, few or many, or as a class for expanded clones.

>TRBV7-2|NA|15|TRBJ1-5|NA
CASSLDSSSNQPQHF
TGTGCCAGCAGCTTGGACAGCAGCAGCAATCAGCCCCAGCATTTT
>TRBV7-2|NA|16|TRBJ2-1|TRBD2
CASSFSRLAGKNEQFF
TGTGCCAGCAGCTTTAGTCGGCTAGCGGGAAAGAATGAGCAGTTCTTC
>TRBV19|NA|15|TRBJ2-1|TRBD1
CASSSQGAYNDEQFF
TGTGCCAGTAGTTCCCAGGGGGCCTACAACGATGAGCAGTTCTTC
>TRBV4-3|NA|16|TRBJ2-1|TRBD2
CASSQVASGGGGEQFF
TGCGCCAGCAGCCAAGTCGCTAGCGGGGGTGGTGGTGAGCAGTTCTTC
>TRBV5-1|few|16|TRBJ2-2|NA
CASSFQALLSHGELFF
TGCGCCAGCAGTTTCCAGGCCCTCCTCTCGCACGGGGAGCTGTTTTTT
>TRBV19|NA|16|TRBJ1-5|TRBD1
CASSGGQGRVGQPQHF
TGTGCCAGTAGCGGGGGACAGGGCCGGGTCGGTCAGCCCCAGCATTTT
>TRBV7-9|NA|18|TRBJ2-2|TRBD2
CASTFTSSGGENTGELFF
TGTGCCAGCACCTTTACGTCTAGCGGGGGAGAAAACACCGGGGAGCTGTTTTTT
>TRBV29-1|once|12|TRBJ2-3|NA
CSQWSSTDTQYF
TGCAGCCAATGGAGTAGCACAGATACGCAGTATTTT
>TRBV29-1|once|15|TRBJ2-7|TRBD1
CSVDLGTGRADEQYF
TGCAGCGTTGACCTGGGGACAGGGCGGGCGGACGAGCAGTACTTC
>TRBV19|NA|20|TRBJ1-1|NA
CASSIKYLAGSSWYNTEAFF
TGTGCCAGTAGTATTAAATACCTAGCGGGCTCGAGTTGGTATAACACTGAAGCTTTCTTT
>TRBV4-3|NA|17|TRBJ2-3|TRBD2
CASSRTRSQSSTDTQYF
TGCGCCAGCAGCCGGACTAGATCCCAATCTAGCACAGATACGCAGTATTTT
>TRBV7-2|NA|15|TRBJ2-2|NA
CASSLGLARVGELFF
TGTGCCAGCAGCTTAGGGCTAGCAAGGGTCGGGGAGCTGTTTTTT
>TRBV28|NA|14|TRBJ2-7|TRBD2
CASSLTWAGGEQYF
TGTGCCAGCAGTTTAACCTGGGCGGGAGGCGAGCAGTACTTC
>TRBV4-2|NA|14|TRBJ2-5|NA
CASSQAFGELTQYF
TGTGCCAGCAGCCAAGCGTTCGGGGAGTTGACCCAGTACTTC
>TRBV6-6|once|16|TRBJ2-3|TRBD2
CASSYSYGGGGDTQYF
TGTGCCAGCAGTTACTCGTACGGGGGGGGTGGGGATACGCAGTATTTT
>TRBV27|NA|13|TRBJ1-1|NA
CASYGRGNTEAFF
TGTGCCAGCTATGGCAGGGGGAACACTGAAGCTTTCTTT
>TRBV2|once|13|TRBJ2-1|TRBD1
CASSRDSYNEQFF
TGTGCCAGCAGTCGGGACAGCTACAATGAGCAGTTCTTC
>TRBV5-4|few|15|TRBJ2-1|TRBD2
CASSLGTSGNKGQFF
TGTGCCAGCAGCTTAGGGACTAGCGGGAATAAAGGGCAGTTCTTC
>TRBV5-6|NA|13|TRBJ1-5|NA
CASSLGTGRPQHF
TGTGCCAGCAGCTTGGGTACAGGGAGACCCCAGCATTTT
>TRBV29-1|NA|14|TRBJ1-2|NA
CSVEEPQSPPRNTF
TGCAGCGTTGAAGAGCCCCAGTCCCCCCCTCGAAACACCTTC
>TRBV11-2|NA|17|TRBJ2-6|TRBD2
CASSAMRGGTGANVLTF
TGTGCCAGCAGCGCCATGCGGGGGGGCACTGGGGCCAACGTCCTGACTTTC
>TRBV5-1|NA|14|TRBJ1-1|TRBD1
CASSLLGGRTEAFF
TGCGCCAGCAGCTTGTTAGGGGGCAGAACTGAAGCTTTCTTT
>TRBV19|NA|12|TRBJ2-7|NA
CASSIGVYEQYF
TGTGCCAGTAGTATAGGCGTATACGAGCAGTACTTC
>TRBV6-1|NA|16|TRBJ2-1|NA
CASSEAASLAYNEQFF
TGTGCCAGCAGTGAAGCTGCCTCGTTAGCCTACAATGAGCAGTTCTTC
>TRBV7-2|few|13|TRBJ2-7|NA
CASSLVQGVEQYF
TGTGCCAGCAGCTTAGTTCAGGGTGTGGAGCAGTACTTC
>TRBV7-9|few|16|TRBJ2-3|TRBD2
CASSSPTSGSPDTQYF
TGTGCCAGCAGCTCCCCGACTAGCGGGAGTCCAGATACGCAGTATTTT
>TRBV7-2|NA|16|TRBJ2-3|TRBD2
CASSLGLAGMTDTQYF
TGTGCCAGCAGCTTAGGTCTAGCGGGGATGACAGATACGCAGTATTTT
>TRBV7-2|NA|19|TRBJ2-1|TRBD2
CASSLFSSGLAGRVNEQFF
TGTGCCAGCAGCTTATTCTCTTCCGGACTAGCGGGAAGGGTGAATGAGCAGTTCTTC
>TRBV18|NA|11|TRBJ2-3|NA
CASSHEDTQYF
TGTGCCAGCTCTCACGAGGATACGCAGTATTTT
>TRBV11-2|NA|15|TRBJ1-2|NA
CASSLDHTANYGYTF
TGTGCCAGCAGCTTAGATCACACCGCTAACTATGGCTACACCTTC
>TRBV5-1|NA|14|TRBJ2-1|TRBD1
CASRGQGGRNEQFF
TGCGCCAGCAGGGGACAGGGCGGTAGGAATGAGCAGTTCTTC
>TRBV27|NA|20|TRBJ2-1|TRBD2
CASSLSKAGTSGRVYHEQFF
TGTGCCAGCAGTTTATCGAAAGCCGGGACTAGCGGGAGGGTATATCATGAGCAGTTCTTC
>TRBV11-3|NA|18|TRBJ2-1|TRBD1
CASSLPQPGQDPDNEQFF
TGTGCCAGCAGCTTACCCCAACCGGGACAGGACCCTGACAATGAGCAGTTCTTC
>TRBV27|NA|18|TRBJ2-1|NA
CASSPRSSVEVRYNEQFF
TGTGCCAGCAGTCCCCGCTCTAGCGTGGAAGTTCGGTACAATGAGCAGTTCTTC
>TRBV7-3|NA|12|TRBJ1-1|NA
CASSLQNTEAFF
TGTGCCAGCAGCTTACAGAACACTGAAGCTTTCTTT
>TRBV2|few|15|TRBJ2-1|TRBD2
CASSEWGGGWNEQFF
TGTGCCAGCAGTGAATGGGGCGGGGGGTGGAATGAGCAGTTCTTC
>TRBV18|once|15|TRBJ2-2|NA
CASSPRQANTGELFF
TGTGCCAGCTCACCAAGACAGGCGAACACCGGGGAGCTGTTTTTT
>TRBV15|NA|14|TRBJ1-2|NA
CATSRDSWAGEGIF
TGTGCCACCAGCAGAGATAGCTGGGCGGGGGAGGGAATCTTC
>TRBV7-9|few|16|TRBJ2-5|NA
CASSFLGRALRETQYF
TGTGCCAGCAGCTTCCTGGGCAGGGCCCTCCGAGAGACCCAGTACTTC
>TRBV7-2|NA|15|TRBJ2-2|NA
CASSLPLAGAGELFF
TGTGCCAGCAGCTTACCACTAGCCGGGGCCGGGGAGCTGTTTTTT
>TRBV21-1|medium-sized|17|TRBJ1-4|NA
CASSKGGPGGLSEKLFF
TGTGCCAGCAGCAAGGGGGGGCCGGGGGGACTTAGTGAAAAACTGTTTTTT
>TRBV7-3|NA|14|TRBJ1-2|NA
CASSLNGGSYGYTF
TGTGCCAGCAGCTTAAATGGGGGCAGCTATGGCTACACCTTC
>TRBV4-3|NA|15|TRBJ1-3|NA
CASSQEAGPRNTIYF
TGCGCCAGCAGCCAAGAAGCAGGGCCTAGAAACACCATATATTTT
>TRBV7-2|NA|17|TRBJ2-3|TRBD2
CASSSRPSGFSTDTQYF
TGTGCCAGCAGCTCCCGGCCTAGCGGTTTTAGCACAGATACGCAGTATTTT
>TRBV7-9|NA|15|TRBJ2-3|TRBD1
CASSQDRVRTDTQYF
TGTGCCAGCAGCCAGGACAGGGTGCGCACAGATACGCAGTATTTT
>TRBV5-6|medium-sized|14|TRBJ2-5|TRBD1
CASSQVTGGRTQYF
TGTGCCAGCAGCCAGGTTACAGGGGGCCGGACCCAGTACTTC
>TRBV6-5|NA|14|TRBJ2-2|TRBD1
CASSSETGPGELFF
TGTGCCAGCAGTTCCGAGACAGGGCCCGGGGAGCTGTTTTTT
>TRBV7-2|NA|20|TRBJ2-5|NA
CASSLALGFRETRLQETQYF
TGTGCCAGCAGCTTAGCCCTCGGGTTCCGGGAAACGCGTCTCCAAGAGACCCAGTACTTC
>TRBV5-1|NA|20|TRBJ2-7|TRBD2
CASSLEPGLAGGSFSYEQYF
TGCGCCAGCAGCTTGGAACCGGGACTAGCGGGAGGGTCTTTTTCCTACGAGCAGTACTTC
>TRBV5-1|medium-sized|13|TRBJ1-2|TRBD1
CASSRDRDFGYTF
TGCGCCAGCAGCCGGGACAGGGACTTTGGCTACACCTTC
>TRBV11-3|NA|14|TRBJ2-1|TRBD2
CASSLVAGGNEQFF
TGTGCCAGCAGCTTGGTAGCGGGGGGGAATGAGCAGTTCTTC
>TRBV19|NA|13|TRBJ1-1|TRBD1
CASIDRGLTEAFF
TGTGCCAGCATAGACAGGGGTTTGACTGAAGCTTTCTTT
>TRBV2|NA|15|TRBJ1-2|TRBD1
CASSGSRDRGHGYTF
TGTGCCAGCAGTGGAAGTCGGGACAGAGGCCATGGCTACACCTTC
>TRBV27|NA|14|TRBJ1-1|TRBD1
CASGTGLAGTEAFF
TGTGCCAGTGGGACAGGCCTTGCCGGCACTGAAGCTTTCTTT
>TRBV29-1|NA|12|TRBJ1-2|NA
CSYHRVDYGYTF
TGCAGCTATCACAGGGTAGACTATGGCTACACCTTC
>TRBV6-6|NA|15|TRBJ1-1|TRBD1
CASSSQTGGNTEAFF
TGTGCCAGCAGTTCACAGACAGGGGGCAACACTGAAGCTTTCTTT
>TRBV5-4|NA|16|TRBJ2-7|TRBD2
CASSPWRAGGSHEQYF
TGTGCCAGCAGCCCGTGGAGAGCGGGGGGCTCCCACGAGCAGTACTTC
>TRBV28|NA|18|TRBJ1-2|TRBD1
CASSPGTGIQSIYYGYTF
TGTGCCAGCAGTCCCGGGACAGGGATCCAATCCATTTACTATGGCTACACCTTC
>TRBV5-4|NA|14|TRBJ2-5|TRBD1
CASSLGTEQETQYF
TGTGCCAGCAGCCTCGGGACAGAGCAAGAGACCCAGTACTTC